Following are 20 T cell receptor beta chains from one sample sequenced in a study of T cells after yellow fever vaccination. TCRdb re-called the 5' RACE reads with MiXCR, one entry per CDR3 protein. The sample includes under 700,000 distinct CDR3 sequences, roughly 17% of them seen just once. The sequences come from PBMCs, collected 5 to 6 days after the first yellow fever vaccination. All receptors come from a man younger than 35 who received the YFV17D yellow fever vaccine.

V and J are TRBV7-6 and TRBJ2-1; D is perhaps TRBD2 (7 bases). Germline values: CDR1 SGHVS, CDR2 FNYEAQ. CDR3 size: 12 residues. The germline V and J ends were trimmed by 8 bases and 5 bases, with 10 bases remaining between them. The CDR3 protein is CASGGADNEQFF. As DNA, the CDR3 is TGTGCCAGCGGGGGGGCGGACAATGAGCAGTTCTTC.

This clonotype was found a few times. The rearrangement joins TRBV7-9 to TRBJ2-1, with unresolved D. The CDR3 extends over 12 amino acids. Germline V lookup: CDR1 SEHNR, CDR2 FQNEAQ (reference sequence). Trimming shortened V by 1 base and J by 10 bases, and 8 bases separated the two germline ends. CDR3: CASSLGGEEQFF. CDR3 coding DNA: TGTGCCAGCAGCTTAGGTGGGGAAGAGCAGTTCTTC.

This clonotype was observed a few times. The J gene is TRBJ2-2, the V gene TRBV3-1, with unresolved D. Between the trimmed V and J ends, which lost 3 bases and 1 base, there was a span of 6 bases. The CDR3 loop spans 14 amino acids. Germline values: CDR1 LGHDT, CDR2 YNNKEL (reference sequence). CDR3 sequence: CASSQDQNTGELFF. In DNA, the CDR3 is TGTGCCAGCAGCCAGGACCAGAACACCGGGGAGCTGTTTTTT.

V and J are TRBV27 and TRBJ1-6, with D unclear. The CDR3 covers 14 residues. Trimming removed 6 bases from V and 9 bases from J, with 15 bases in between. Germline CDR1 and CDR2: MNHEY and SMNVEV (reference sequence). The chain's CDR3 is CASRRALDGSPLHF. Here the CDR3 DNA reads TGTGCCAGCAGACGGGCCCTTGATGGTTCACCCCTCCACTTT.

A few counts support this clonotype. The chain joins TRBV5-5 to TRBJ2-2; maybe TRBD1 (7 bases). Trimming stripped 6 bases from V and 4 bases from J, with 19 bases between. This CDR3 has 16 residues. Germline V CDR1 and CDR2: SGHKS, YYEKEE (reference sequence). In DNA, the CDR3 is TGTGCCAGCACCAGGGGCGGAGGGGGCGGCACCGGGGAGCTGTTTTTT. This encodes CASTRGGGGGTGELFF.

The table lists this clonotype with many counts. V is TRBV6-6 and J is TRBJ1-1; D unresolved. The V end was cut by 8 bases, the J end by 4 bases, with 11 bases between. Germline-derived CDR1 and CDR2 are MNHNY and SVGAGI (reference sequence). The CDR3 runs 12 residues. CDR3 nucleotides: TGTGCCAGCGCCCCCCAAGGCACTGAAGCTTTCTTT. Protein sequence: CASAPQGTEAFF.

This clonotype turned up a few times. The CDR3 DNA sequence: TGTGCCAGCAGTGTGGGGGGCCTAGCCAAAAACATTCAGTACTTC. This gives the protein CASSVGGLAKNIQYF. V usage is TRBV6-1 and J usage is TRBJ2-4, with D perhaps given as TRBD1 or TRBD2 (6 bases each). The germline CDR1 and CDR2 sequences are MNHNS and SASEGT. Deletions cut 4 bases from V and 0 bases from J, with 10 bases between. The length of the CDR3 is 15 residues.

This chain connects TRBV5-1 to TRBJ2-7; TRBD1 is a possible D gene (6 bases). This CDR3 is 15 amino acids long. V gave up 0 bases and J gave up 2 bases, with 12 bases separating them. CDR1 is SGHRS and CDR2 is YFSETQ in the germline V gene. In nucleotides, the CDR3 is TGCGCCAGCAGCTTGGCAGGGGCGGCTACCTACGAGCAGTACTTC. It yields the protein CASSLAGAATYEQYF.

The chain has TRBV4-1 and TRBJ2-1; tentative D call: TRBD1 (6 bases). The CDR3 runs 14 residues. V was cut by 3 bases and J by 5 bases, with 11 bases left in between. Germline CDR1 MGHRA, CDR2 YSYEKL. The CDR3 here is CASSQVEGDNEQFF. Written as DNA, the CDR3 is TGCGCCAGCAGCCAGGTTGAGGGGGACAATGAGCAGTTCTTC.

The sample holds a few counts of this clonotype. The chain uses TRBV10-3 and TRBJ2-3, with TRBD2 as a possible D gene (6 bases). Germline-derived CDR1 and CDR2 are ENHRY and SYGVKD. The length of the CDR3 is 14 residues. V lost 2 bases and J 5 bases, leaving 11 bases between the germline ends. In nucleotides, the CDR3 is TGTGCCATCAGTGAGGCCGGGGGTGGAGATACGCAGTATTTT. It specifies CAISEAGGGDTQYF.

This chain joins TRBV28 and TRBJ2-4; D remains ambiguous. Trimming left V 1 base short and J 0 bases short, with 4 bases between. Germline-derived CDR1 and CDR2 are MDHEN and SYDVKM. CDR3 length: 14 amino acids. The CDR3 here is CASSLSLAKNIQYF. The DNA for the CDR3 is TGTGCCAGCAGTTTATCCTTAGCCAAAAACATTCAGTACTTC.

This clonotype has only a few counts. The chain couples TRBV6-5 to TRBJ2-1, with 9 bases that match TRBD2. The CDR3 is 14 amino acids. Germline trimming cut 4 bases from V and 7 bases from J; bases unmatched to any gene: 5. CDR1 is MNHEY and CDR2 is SVGAGI in the germline V gene. In DNA, the CDR3 is TGTGCCAGCAGTTTCAGTAGCGGGGGAAATGAGCAGTTCTTC. Encoded protein: CASSFSSGGNEQFF.

V usage is TRBV2 and J usage is TRBJ1-5; perhaps TRBD1 as D (5 bases). Trimming left V 6 bases short and J 0 bases short, with 12 bases between. The CDR3 spans 15 residues. The germline V gene encodes CDR1 SNHLY and CDR2 FYNNEI. CDR3: CASRSGPNSNQPQHF. In nucleotides, the CDR3 is TGTGCCAGCAGGTCAGGGCCCAATAGCAATCAGCCCCAGCATTTT.

This clonotype came up a few times. The chain couples TRBV5-1 to TRBJ2-5; D possibly uses TRBD1 or TRBD2 (6 bases each). Deletions cut 4 bases from V and 1 base from J, with 17 bases between. Germline V gives CDR1 SGHRS, CDR2 YFSETQ. The CDR3 is 16 residues long. CDR3 sequence reads: CASSMGDIGSQETQYF. The CDR3 region has the DNA TGCGCCAGCAGCATGGGGGACATCGGGAGCCAAGAGACCCAGTACTTC.

The count of this clonotype is one. V gene TRBV7-2 combines with J gene TRBJ1-1; no clear D gene. V shed 6 bases and J shed 8 bases, with 10 bases lying between them. CDR1 is SGHTA, CDR2 FQGNSA, per germline. The CDR3 spans 11 residues. The CDR3 reads CASRPTREAFF. CDR3 coding DNA: TGTGCCAGCAGGCCCACTAGGGAAGCTTTCTTT.

The rearrangement links TRBV27 to TRBJ1-5; TRBD1 might be the D (6 bases). The CDR3 extends over 15 amino acids. The V gene's germline CDR1 is MNHEY and CDR2 SMNVEV (reference sequence). Trimming removed 3 bases at V and 5 bases at J, with 14 bases between. CDR3 in DNA: TGTGCCAGCAGTTTTGCTGGGCAGGGGCATCAGCCCCAGCATTTT. This encodes CASSFAGQGHQPQHF.

The chain is built from TRBV30 and TRBJ2-1; no clear D gene. The germline gives CDR1 GTSNPN, CDR2 SVGIG (reference sequence). There are 14 residues in the CDR3. V lost 5 bases, J lost 1 base, and 12 bases lay in between. CDR3 DNA: TGTGCCTGGGCGTCAGGTATTTCCTACAATGAGCAGTTCTTC. It yields the protein CAWASGISYNEQFF.

Many counts were recorded for this clonotype. V and J are TRBV20-1 and TRBJ2-4, with 11 bases lining up with TRBD2. V trimming: 1 base; J trimming: 2 bases; junction bases outside the gene matches: 7. This CDR3 comprises 17 residues. Germline loops: CDR1 DFQATT, CDR2 SNEGSKA (reference sequence). The CDR3 DNA reads as TGCAGTGCTAGAGTAATAGCGGGGGGGCCTACCAAAAACATTCAGTACTTC. Translating it yields CSARVIAGGPTKNIQYF.

V is TRBV6-5 and J is TRBJ2-5; 11 positions match TRBD2. J gave up 1 base and V 2 bases, and 3 bases lay outside the gene matches. CDR1 is MNHEY, CDR2 SVGAGI, per germline. This CDR3 is built from 16 residues. CDR3 region: CASSYASGGIQETQYF. The CDR3 region has the DNA TGTGCCAGCAGTTACGCTAGCGGGGGGATCCAAGAGACCCAGTACTTC.

V and J are TRBV29-1 and TRBJ2-1; D may be TRBD1 (7 bases). V was clipped by 5 bases and J by 9 bases, with 14 bases between them. The CDR3 has 12 residues. The germline CDR1 and CDR2 sequences are SQVTM and ANQGSEA. The CDR3 loop is CSVSRGEFEQFF. The CDR3 DNA follows: TGCAGCGTTTCCAGGGGGGAGTTTGAGCAGTTCTTC.